The present T cell receptor (beta chain) was sequenced within a study of blood T cell repertoires in COVID-19. About the research overall: Acute and convalescent COVID-19 specimens originated in the United States, Italy and Spain.

Measured with immunoSEQ multiplex PCR; TCRdb has only the in-frame clones, and not every one. The profile covers roughly 86,000 clones, with 86% appearing a single time and approximately 4.4% taken by the ten largest. Per the germline V gene, CDR1 is SGHVT and CDR2 is SQSDAQ. The ends lost 0 bases at V and 4 bases at J; junction bases unmatched: 10. The CDR3 spans 18 residues. The TCR comes from a man between 50 and 59 years old with active or convalescent COVID-19. Sequenced sample: peripheral blood. V gene TRBV7-4 combines with J gene TRBJ2-1; 9 bases are shared with TRBD1. Here the CDR3 DNA reads TGTGCCAGCAGCTTAGCGGAGAATGGGACAGGGTGTTACAATGAGCAGTTCTTC. Translating it yields CASSLAENGTGCYNEQFF.